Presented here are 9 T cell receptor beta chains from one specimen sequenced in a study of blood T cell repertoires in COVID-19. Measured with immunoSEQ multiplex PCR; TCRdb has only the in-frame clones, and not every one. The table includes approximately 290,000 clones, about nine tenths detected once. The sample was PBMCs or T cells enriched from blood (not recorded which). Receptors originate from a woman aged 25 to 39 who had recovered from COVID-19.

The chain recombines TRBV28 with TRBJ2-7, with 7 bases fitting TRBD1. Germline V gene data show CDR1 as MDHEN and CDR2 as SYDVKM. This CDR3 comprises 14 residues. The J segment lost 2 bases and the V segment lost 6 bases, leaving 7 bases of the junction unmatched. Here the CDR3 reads CASRNPGGTYEQYF. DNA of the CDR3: TGTGCCAGCAGGAACCCAGGGGGAACCTACGAGCAGTACTTC.

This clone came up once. The CDR3 nucleotides read TGCGCCAGCAGCTTACGACAGGGGTTGATGAACACTGAAGCTTTCTTT. Amino acids: CASSLRQGLMNTEAFF. The gene calls are TRBV5-1 and TRBJ1-1; the match to TRBD1 covers 8 bases. The CDR3 covers 16 residues. Germline trimming cut 2 bases from V and 0 bases from J; bases unmatched to any gene: 6. The V gene's germline CDR1 is SGHRS and CDR2 YFSETQ.

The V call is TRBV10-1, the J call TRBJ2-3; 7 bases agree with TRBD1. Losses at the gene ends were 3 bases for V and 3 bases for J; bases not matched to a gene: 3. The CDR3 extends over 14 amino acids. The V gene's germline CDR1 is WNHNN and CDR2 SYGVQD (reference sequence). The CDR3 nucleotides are TGCGCCAGCAGTGAAGGGGGCCGGACAGATACGCAGTATTTT. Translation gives CASSEGGRTDTQYF.

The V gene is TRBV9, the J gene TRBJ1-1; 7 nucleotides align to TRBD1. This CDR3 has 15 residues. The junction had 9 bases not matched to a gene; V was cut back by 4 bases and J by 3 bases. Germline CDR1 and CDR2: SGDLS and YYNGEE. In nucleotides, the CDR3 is TGTGCCAGCAGCTTAAGACAGGGATCGGACACTGAAGCTTTCTTT. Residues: CASSLRQGSDTEAFF.

Here the CDR3 reads CAWGDPLRLFF. As DNA, the CDR3 is TGTGCCTGGGGAGATCCGTTGAGACTGTTTTTT. The genes are TRBV30 and TRBJ1-4; D remains ambiguous. The CDR3 has 11 residues. V lost 5 bases to trimming and J lost 13 bases, with 14 bases between them. CDR1 and CDR2 from the germline V gene are GTSNPN and SVGIG (reference sequence).

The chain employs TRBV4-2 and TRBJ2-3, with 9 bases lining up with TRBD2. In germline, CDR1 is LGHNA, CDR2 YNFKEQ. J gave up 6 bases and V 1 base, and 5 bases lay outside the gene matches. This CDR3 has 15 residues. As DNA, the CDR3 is TGTGCCAGCAGCCAAGGTGCTAGCGGGATTGATACGCAGTATTTT. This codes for CASSQGASGIDTQYF.

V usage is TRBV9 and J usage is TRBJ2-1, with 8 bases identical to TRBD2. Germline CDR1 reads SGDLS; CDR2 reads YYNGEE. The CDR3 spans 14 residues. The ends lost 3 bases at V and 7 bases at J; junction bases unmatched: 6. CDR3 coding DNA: TGTGCCAGCAGCGCCGGGACTAGGCCGAATGAGCAGTTCTTC. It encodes CASSAGTRPNEQFF.

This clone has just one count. For the CDR3, the DNA is TGTGCCAGCAGTAGACTAGCGGGAGGTACAGATACGCAGTATTTT. It translates to CASSRLAGGTDTQYF. This sequence joins TRBV28 and TRBJ2-3; the match to TRBD2 covers 13 bases. The junction had 2 bases not matched to a gene; V was cut back by 5 bases and J by 3 bases. Germline loops: CDR1 MDHEN, CDR2 SYDVKM. This CDR3 comprises 15 residues. Full variable domain (rest looked up from reference TRBV28 and TRBJ2-3): DVKVTQSSRYLVKRTGEKVFLECVQDMDHENMFWYRQDPGLGLRLIYFSYDVKMKEKGDIPEGYSVSREKKERFSLILESASTNQTSMYLCASSRLAGGTDTQYFGPGTRLTVL.

DNA for the CDR3: TGTGCCAGCAGTATCCGGGACAGCCAAGAGACCCAGTACTTC. As protein: CASSIRDSQETQYF. The chain joins TRBV27 to TRBJ2-5; 7 bases align to TRBD1. The CDR3 runs 14 residues. Germline V gene data show CDR1 as MNHEY and CDR2 as SMNVEV (reference sequence). Trimming cost V 5 bases and J 1 base; bases outside gene matches: 4.